Listed below are T cell receptor beta chains from one sample, sequenced in a study of tumor and adjacent non-tumor tissue in lung cancer. TCRdb reprocessed the multiplex PCR reads with MiXCR, giving one entry per CDR3 protein. This sample yields some 80,000 distinct CDR3 sequences, of which around 76% are seen a single time; around 40% belongs to the top ten. The material sequenced was distant non-tumor lung tissue. These receptors came from a man aged 65 to 85 with non-small cell lung cancer. CDR3s include the opening cysteine and the closing phenylalanine or tryptophan. The D gene is left open where the match is weak. Where a row states a size, it is once, few, many or the class of an expanded clone; other rows omit it.

NA	TRBV4-1	TRBJ1-5	NA	TGCGCCAGCAGCCAAGCGAGCAGACGGCCCCAGCATTTT	CASSQASRRPQHF
NA	TRBV11-2	TRBJ1-3	NA	TGTGCCAATAGCTTAGTGGGACCCGGGGATACCATATATTTT	CANSLVGPGDTIYF
NA	TRBV5-6	TRBJ1-1	NA	TGTGGCAGCAGCTTGGGATTCAGGGAGTCGAACACTGAAGCTTTATTT	CGSSLGFRESNTEALF
NA	TRBV7-9	TRBJ2-5	NA	TGTGCCAGCAGTGCGCGGCGGAACCAAGAGACCCAGTACTTC	CASSARRNQETQYF
NA	TRBV4-1	TRBJ1-5	NA	TGCGCCAGCAGCCAAGCGGACAGATGGTCCCAGCATTTT	CASSQADRWSQHF
NA	TRBV12-3/TRBV12-4	TRBJ1-1	NA	TGTGTCAGCAGTGAGGAGCTCTACATTGAAGCTTTCTTT	CVSSEELYIEAFF
TRBD1	TRBV12-3/TRBV12-4	TRBJ1-5	NA	TGTGCCAGCACTTTAGGGACAGGGTACAATCAGCCCCAGCATTTT	CASTLGTGYNQPQHF
NA	TRBV20-1	TRBJ2-4	NA	TGCAGTGCTAAAAACATGCCAGACGTCCACATTCAGTACTTC	CSAKNMPDVHIQYF
NA	TRBV6-1	TRBJ2-7	NA	TGTGCCAGCAGTGGGGGTACCTGCGAGCTGTACTTC	CASSGGTCELYF
NA	TRBV10-3	TRBJ2-1	NA	TGTGTCATCAAGTCTAGCCGGATCAATGAGCAGTTCTTC	CVIKSSRINEQFF
TRBD2	TRBV6-1	TRBJ2-2	NA	TGTGTTAGCAGCGAATTTAGCGGGAGAACCGGGGAGCTGTTTTTT	CVSSEFSGRTGELFF
NA	TRBV4-2	TRBJ2-7	NA	TGTGCCAGTAGCCAAGAGAGTTACAGCCACTACAAGCAGTACTTC	CASSQESYSHYKQYF
TRBD1	TRBV29-1	TRBJ2-5	once	TGCAGCGGGAGACTAGACAGGGGCGTTTTGCGAGAGACCCACTACTTC	CSGRLDRGVLRETHYF
NA	TRBV6-2/TRBV6-3	TRBJ2-2	NA	TGCCCCAGCAGACCCTATGAGTCTGCCGGAGCTCTTACCGGGGAGCTGTTTTTT	CPSRPYESAGALTGELFF